A single T cell receptor beta chain is shown here with its context. What antigen it recognizes has not been identified. Nothing much larger sits one base from this clone, and base qualities are not available. The sample's treatment or condition label, decoded: in vitro stimulation with specific CMV peptide epitopes to enrich CMV-specific T cells. TCRdb records Illumina HiSeq 1500 as the sequencer. Using fastp at Q25 and MiXCR, TCRdb reprocessed the public reads and kept productive beta chains. Identical CDR3 protein sequences are pooled into one entry, listed with their most common genes and DNA. Counted in this sample were roughly 990,000 distinct CDR3 sequences; roughly 30% of them appeared once. The ten largest clones represent 11% to 15% of the sample. This sample was taken from a study of T cell repertoires in cytomegalovirus infection (dated by TCRdb to between 2018 and 2020). Regarding the research as a whole: Recently identified HLA-C-restricted CMV epitopes, whose presentation resists viral immunomodulation, were targeted by peptide stimulations together with well-studied HLA-B-restricted epitopes. Donor HLA type was relevant to the analysis, as public TCR beta signatures indicated carriage of CMV infection together with the matching HLA type.

CDR1 and CDR2 are drawn from the germline V gene: SGHDT, YYEEEE. V is cut back by 3 bases and J by 3 bases, with 7 bases in the junction unmatched. From the cysteine through the phenylalanine, the CDR3 covers 17 amino acids. CDR3 DNA only is kept here, 51 bases in frame from base 1. The full study reports these points: The ex vivo response was dominated by HLA-C-restricted CMV-specific TCR beta clonotypes, which also provided the single most frequent clonotype in two of eight donors. Carriers of CMV infection plus the relevant HLA type were discriminated by the cumulative frequency of public TCR beta family members in the study cohort and in an independent approximately 340-donor cohort.

The clonotype originates from a human donor in good health (CMV status not recorded). Some clones in this sample may be carry-over from other donors' samples. The chain joins TRBV5-6 to TRBJ1-6; the central 9 bases match TRBD1. Sample: cultured CD8+ T cells from PBMCs, taken from culture after CMV antigen stimulation. The DNA sequence is TGTGCCAGCAGCTATAGGACAGGGGAGGACTATAATTCACCCCTCCACTTT. This translates into CASSYRTGEDYNSPLHF. Reference TRBV5-6 and TRBJ1-6 proteins supply the regions before and after the CDR3; the full variable domain is: DAGVTQSPTHLIKTRGQQVTLRCSPKSGHDTVSWYQQALGQGPQFIFQYYEEEERQRGNFPDRFSGHQFPNYSSELNVNALLLGDSALYLCASSYRTGEDYNSPLHFGNGTRLTVT.